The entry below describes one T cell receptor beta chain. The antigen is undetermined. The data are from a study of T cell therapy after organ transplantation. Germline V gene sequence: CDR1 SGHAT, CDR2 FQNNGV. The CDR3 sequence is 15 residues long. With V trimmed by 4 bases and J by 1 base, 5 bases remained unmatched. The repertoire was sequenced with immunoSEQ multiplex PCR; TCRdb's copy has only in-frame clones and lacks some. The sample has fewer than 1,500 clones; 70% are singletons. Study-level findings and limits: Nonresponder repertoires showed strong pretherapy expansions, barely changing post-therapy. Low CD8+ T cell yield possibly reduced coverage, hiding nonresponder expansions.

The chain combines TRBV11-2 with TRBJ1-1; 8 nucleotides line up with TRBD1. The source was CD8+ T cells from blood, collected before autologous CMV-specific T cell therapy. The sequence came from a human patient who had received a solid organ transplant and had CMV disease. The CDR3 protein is CASSSSQGGNTEAFF. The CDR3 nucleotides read TGTGCCAGCAGCTCCTCACAGGGGGGGAACACTGAAGCTTTCTTT. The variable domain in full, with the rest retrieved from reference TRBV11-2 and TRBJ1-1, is EAGVAQSPRYKIIEKRQSVAFWCNPISGHATLYWYQQILGQGPKLLIQFQNNGVVDDSQLPKDRFSAERLKGVDSTLKIQPAKLEDSAVYLCASSSSQGGNTEAFFGQGTRLTVV.